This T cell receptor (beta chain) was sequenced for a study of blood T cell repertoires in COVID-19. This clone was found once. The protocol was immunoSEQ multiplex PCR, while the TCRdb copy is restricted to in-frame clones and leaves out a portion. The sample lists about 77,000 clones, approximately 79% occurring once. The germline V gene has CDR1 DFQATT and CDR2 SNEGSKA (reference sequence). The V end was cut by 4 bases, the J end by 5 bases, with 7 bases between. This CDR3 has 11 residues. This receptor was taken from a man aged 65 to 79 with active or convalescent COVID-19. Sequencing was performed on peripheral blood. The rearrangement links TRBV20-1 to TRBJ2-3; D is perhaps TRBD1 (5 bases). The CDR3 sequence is CSATGRDTQYF. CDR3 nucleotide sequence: TGCAGTGCTACAGGGCGAGATACGCAGTATTTT.